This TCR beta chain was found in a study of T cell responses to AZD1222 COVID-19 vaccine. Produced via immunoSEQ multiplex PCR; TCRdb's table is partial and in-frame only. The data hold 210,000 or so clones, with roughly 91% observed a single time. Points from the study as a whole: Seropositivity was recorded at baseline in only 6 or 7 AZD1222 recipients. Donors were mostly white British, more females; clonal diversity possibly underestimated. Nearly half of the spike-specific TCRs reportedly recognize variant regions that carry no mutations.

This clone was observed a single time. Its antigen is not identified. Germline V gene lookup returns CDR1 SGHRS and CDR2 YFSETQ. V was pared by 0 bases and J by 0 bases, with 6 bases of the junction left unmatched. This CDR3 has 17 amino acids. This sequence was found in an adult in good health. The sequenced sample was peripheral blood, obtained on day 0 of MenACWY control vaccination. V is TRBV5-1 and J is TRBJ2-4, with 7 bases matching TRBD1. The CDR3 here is CASSLVGTVEAKNIQYF. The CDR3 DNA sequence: TGCGCCAGCAGCTTGGTCGGGACAGTCGAAGCCAAAAACATTCAGTACTTC.